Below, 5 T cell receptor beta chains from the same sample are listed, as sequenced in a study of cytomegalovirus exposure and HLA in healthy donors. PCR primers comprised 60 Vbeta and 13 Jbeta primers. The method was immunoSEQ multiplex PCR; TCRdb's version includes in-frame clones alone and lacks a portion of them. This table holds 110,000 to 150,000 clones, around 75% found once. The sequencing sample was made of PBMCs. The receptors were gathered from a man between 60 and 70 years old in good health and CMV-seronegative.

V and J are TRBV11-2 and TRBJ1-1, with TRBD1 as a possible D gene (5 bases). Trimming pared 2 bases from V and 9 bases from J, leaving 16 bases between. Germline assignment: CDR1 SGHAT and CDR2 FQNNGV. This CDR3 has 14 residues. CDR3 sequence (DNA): TGTGCCAGCAGCTTATCCACCCGGACAACCCAAGCTTTCTTT. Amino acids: CASSLSTRTTQAFF.

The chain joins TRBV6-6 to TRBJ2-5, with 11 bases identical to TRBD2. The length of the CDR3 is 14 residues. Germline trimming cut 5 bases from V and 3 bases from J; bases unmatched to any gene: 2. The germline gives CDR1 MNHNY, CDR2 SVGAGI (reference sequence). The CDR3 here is CASSLTSGEETQYF. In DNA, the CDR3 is TGTGCCAGCAGTCTGACTAGCGGGGAAGAGACCCAGTACTTC.

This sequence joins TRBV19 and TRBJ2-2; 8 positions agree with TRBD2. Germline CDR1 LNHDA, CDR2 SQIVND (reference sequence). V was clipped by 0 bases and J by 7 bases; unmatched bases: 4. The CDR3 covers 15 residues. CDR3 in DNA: TGTGCCAGTAGTATAGACCCCGGGACTAGCGGGGAGCTGTTTTTT. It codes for CASSIDPGTSGELFF.

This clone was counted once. CDR3 DNA: TGTGCCAGTAGTAAGAGACAGGCTGAAGCTTTCTTT. Amino acid sequence: CASSKRQAEAFF. This chain connects TRBV19 to TRBJ1-1, with a possible D match to TRBD1 (6 bases). The CDR3 length is 12 residues. Trimming took off 4 bases at V and 6 bases at J, with 9 bases between the two ends. The germline gives CDR1 LNHDA, CDR2 SQIVND (reference sequence). The full variable domain, its missing parts supplied by reference TRBV19 and TRBJ1-1, is DGGITQSPKYLFRKEGQNVTLSCEQNLNHDAMYWYRQDPGQGLRLIYYSQIVNDFQKGDIAEGYSVSREKKESFPLTVTSAQKNPTAFYLCASSKRQAEAFFGQGTRLTVV.

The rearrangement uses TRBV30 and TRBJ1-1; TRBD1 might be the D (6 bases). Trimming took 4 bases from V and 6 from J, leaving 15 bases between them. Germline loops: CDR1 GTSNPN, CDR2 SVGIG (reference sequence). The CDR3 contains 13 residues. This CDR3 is CAWNPRGGAEAFF. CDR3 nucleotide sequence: TGTGCCTGGAATCCCAGGGGAGGGGCTGAAGCTTTCTTT.